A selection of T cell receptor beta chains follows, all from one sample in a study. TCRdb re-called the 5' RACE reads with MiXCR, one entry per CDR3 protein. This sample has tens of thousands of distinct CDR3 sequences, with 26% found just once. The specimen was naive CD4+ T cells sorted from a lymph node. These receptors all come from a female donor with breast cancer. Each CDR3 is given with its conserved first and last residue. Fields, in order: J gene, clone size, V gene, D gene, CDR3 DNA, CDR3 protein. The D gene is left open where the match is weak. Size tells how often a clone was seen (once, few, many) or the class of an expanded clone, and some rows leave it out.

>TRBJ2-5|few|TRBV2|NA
TGTGCCAGCAGGCAGCAAGAGACCCAGTACTTC
CASRQQETQYF
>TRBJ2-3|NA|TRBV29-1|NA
TGCAGCGCCCGGGGACAGTGGGAGGGCTGGACGCAGTATTTT
CSARGQWEGWTQYF
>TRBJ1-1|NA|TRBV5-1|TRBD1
TGCGCCAGCAGCTACGGGACAGGGTGGACGAACACTGAAGCTTTCTTT
CASSYGTGWTNTEAFF
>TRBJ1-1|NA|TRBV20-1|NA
TGCAGTGTGGGCCGCCCGGCTTTCTTT
CSVGRPAFF
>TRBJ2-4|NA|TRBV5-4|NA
TGTGCCAGCAGCTTGGATGGGAGTGTAGTAGCCAAAAACATTCAGTACTTC
CASSLDGSVVAKNIQYF
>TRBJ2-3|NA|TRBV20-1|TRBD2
TGCAGTGCCACGGGAGGACTAGCGGGAGTCATGGCTAGCACAGATACGCAGTATTTT
CSATGGLAGVMASTDTQYF
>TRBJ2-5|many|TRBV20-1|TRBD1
TGCAGTGCTCCACGGACAGGGGACCAAGAGACCCAGTACTTC
CSAPRTGDQETQYF
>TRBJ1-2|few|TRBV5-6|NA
TGTGCCAGCAGCCTGGGACGGATTAACTATGGCTACACCTTC
CASSLGRINYGYTF
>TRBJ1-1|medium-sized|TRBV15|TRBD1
TGTGCCACCAGCAGGGACAGGGCGGGTCCTGAAGCTTTCTTT
CATSRDRAGPEAFF
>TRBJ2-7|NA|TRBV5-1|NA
TGCGCCAGCAGCTTGCGTGGGACTGGAAACTACGAGCAGTACTTC
CASSLRGTGNYEQYF
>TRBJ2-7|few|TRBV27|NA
TGTGCCAGCAGTTTTCGGGGACCCTCCTACGAGCAGTACTTC
CASSFRGPSYEQYF
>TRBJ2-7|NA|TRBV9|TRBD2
TGTGCCAGCAGCGTAGGACTAGCGGGAGCCTACGAGCAGTACTTC
CASSVGLAGAYEQYF
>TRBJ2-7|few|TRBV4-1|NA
TGCGCCAGCAGCCAAGAATGGATAGGGACAACCTACGAGCAGTACTTC
CASSQEWIGTTYEQYF
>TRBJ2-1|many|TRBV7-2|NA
TGTGCCAGCAGCTTTTACAATGAGCAGTTCTTC
CASSFYNEQFF
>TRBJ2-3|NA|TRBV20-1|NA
TGCAGTGCTACAGGCGGACCTAGCACAGATACGCAGTATTTT
CSATGGPSTDTQYF
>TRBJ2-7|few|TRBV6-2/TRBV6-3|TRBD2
TGTGCCAGCAGTTACTTCCCGGGCGGGAGCTCCTACGAGCAGTACTTC
CASSYFPGGSSYEQYF
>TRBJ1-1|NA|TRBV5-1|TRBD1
TGCGCCAGCAGCCCGGGACAGGGGGCTGCGGGGACTGAAGCTTTCTTT
CASSPGQGAAGTEAFF
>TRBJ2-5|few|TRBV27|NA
TGTGCCACCAGACTAGTTGGCCCTGGGGAGACCCAGTACTTC
CATRLVGPGETQYF
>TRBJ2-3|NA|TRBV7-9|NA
TGTGCCAGCGGCTTAACTGTTGCGGCGGCCCCAGATACGCAGTATTTT
CASGLTVAAAPDTQYF
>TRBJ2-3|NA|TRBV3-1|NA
TGTGCCAGCAAAGAAGGGGGGGCCGACACAGATACGCAGTATTTT
CASKEGGADTDTQYF
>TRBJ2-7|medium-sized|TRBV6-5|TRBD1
TGTGCCAGCAGTTACGACAGGGGCTACGAGCAGTACTTC
CASSYDRGYEQYF
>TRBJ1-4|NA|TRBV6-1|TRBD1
TGTGCCAGCAGTGAAAAACCGGGACAGGGGTTCGGAAAACTGTTTTTT
CASSEKPGQGFGKLFF
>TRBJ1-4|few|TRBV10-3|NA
TGTGCCATCAGTGAAGGGGCCTGGGAAAAACTGTTTTTT
CAISEGAWEKLFF
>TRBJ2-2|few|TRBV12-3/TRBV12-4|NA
TGTGCCAGCACCTCCTCTGGGGGTACCGGGGAGCTGTTTTTT
CASTSSGGTGELFF
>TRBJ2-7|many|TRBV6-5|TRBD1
TGTGCCAGCTCCTCAAGGTCCGGGACAGCCACTTACGAGCAGTACTTC
CASSSRSGTATYEQYF
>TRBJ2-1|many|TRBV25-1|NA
TGTGCCAGCAGTCAGTCCTCAGGGAGTGAGCAGTTCTTC
CASSQSSGSEQFF
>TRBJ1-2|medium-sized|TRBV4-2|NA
TGTGCCAGCAGCCAAGGCCCAGGCGACTCCTATGGCTACACCTTC
CASSQGPGDSYGYTF
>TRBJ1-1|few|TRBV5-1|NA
TGCGCCAGCAGCTTGGTCGGGGTGATGGGCCCTGGCACTGAAGCTTTCTTT
CASSLVGVMGPGTEAFF
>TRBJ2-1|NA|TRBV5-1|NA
TGCGCCAGCAGCTTGGCCTGGGGAGTTGAGCAGTTCTTC
CASSLAWGVEQFF
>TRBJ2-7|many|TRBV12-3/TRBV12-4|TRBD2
TGTGCCAGCAAACCTTCTTCGGGGGGATACGAGCAGTACTTC
CASKPSSGGYEQYF
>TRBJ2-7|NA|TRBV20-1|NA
TGCAGTGCAAAGGGGGTTTTGGACAGAGCCCCCTACGAGCAGTACTTC
CSAKGVLDRAPYEQYF
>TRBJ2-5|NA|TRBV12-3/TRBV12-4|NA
TGTGCCAGCAGTTTGGGCTGGGGAAGCGTTCCCCAAGAGACCCAGTACTTC
CASSLGWGSVPQETQYF
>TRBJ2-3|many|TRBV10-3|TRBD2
TGTGCCATCAGTGAGTCCCGGACTAGCGGGAGTTCCCTCCTTACGCAGTATTTT
CAISESRTSGSSLLTQYF
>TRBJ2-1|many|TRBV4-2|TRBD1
TGTGCCAGCAGCCAAGGACAGGGGGACTACAATGAGCAGTTCTTC
CASSQGQGDYNEQFF
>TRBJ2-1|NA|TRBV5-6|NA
TGTGCCAGCAGCCTCGGACCCAATCTCTCCTACAATGAGCAGTTCTTC
CASSLGPNLSYNEQFF
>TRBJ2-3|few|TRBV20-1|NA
TGCAGTGCTGGGGGGATGATGAGAGATACGCAGTATTTT
CSAGGMMRDTQYF
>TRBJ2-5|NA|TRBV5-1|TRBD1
TGCGCCAGCAGCCGAAACAGGGGGCCCGAGACCCAGTACTTC
CASSRNRGPETQYF
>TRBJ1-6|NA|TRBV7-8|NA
TGTGCCAGCAGCTTAGTAGGGAGCTCCTATAATTCACCCCTCCACTTT
CASSLVGSSYNSPLHF
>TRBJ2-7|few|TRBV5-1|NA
TGCGCCAGCAGGGACGGGAGGACAGCCCCCTCCTACGAGCAGTACTTC
CASRDGRTAPSYEQYF
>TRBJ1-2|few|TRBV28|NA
TGTGCCAGCAGTTTATCGGCGATCGTCTATGGCTACACCTTC
CASSLSAIVYGYTF
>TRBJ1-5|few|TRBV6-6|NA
TGTGCCAGCAGTTTCACAGAGAGTAGCAATCAGCCCCAGCATTTT
CASSFTESSNQPQHF
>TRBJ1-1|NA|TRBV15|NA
TGTGCCACCAGCGAATCGAACACTGAAGCTTTCTTT
CATSESNTEAFF
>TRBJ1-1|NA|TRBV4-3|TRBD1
TGCGCCAGCAGCCCGACCGGGACAGGGATGGGTGAAGCTTTCTTT
CASSPTGTGMGEAFF
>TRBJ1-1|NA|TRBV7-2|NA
TGTGCCAGCAGCTTAGCGCAGAACACTGAAGCGTTCTTT
CASSLAQNTEAFF
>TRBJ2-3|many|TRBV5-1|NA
TGCGCCAGCAGCGTCGGACAGAGCACAGATACGCAGTATTTT
CASSVGQSTDTQYF
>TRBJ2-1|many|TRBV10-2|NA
TGCGCCAGCAGTGAGTTCGGGGGCCTGCACAATGAGCAGTTCTTC
CASSEFGGLHNEQFF
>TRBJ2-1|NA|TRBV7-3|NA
TGTGCCAGCAAAATGACAGGAGTTGGGACGGAGCAGTTCTTC
CASKMTGVGTEQFF
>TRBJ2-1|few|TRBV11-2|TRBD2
TGTGCCAGCAGCCTCCAACTAGCGGGAGCTCTTAATGAGCAGTTCTTC
CASSLQLAGALNEQFF
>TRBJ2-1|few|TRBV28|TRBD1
TGTGCCAGCAGCCTGGACAGGTTCAATGAGCAGTTCTTC
CASSLDRFNEQFF
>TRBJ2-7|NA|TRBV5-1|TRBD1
TGCGCCAGCAGCGCCGGGACAGGTTTCGAGCAGTACTTC
CASSAGTGFEQYF
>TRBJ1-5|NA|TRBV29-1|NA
TGCAGCGTCGCAACGGGAGGCAATCAGCCCCAGCATTTT
CSVATGGNQPQHF
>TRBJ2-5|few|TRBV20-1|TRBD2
TGCAGTGCTATTACAGACCGGGACTATGAGGAGACCCAGTACTTC
CSAITDRDYEETQYF